The 10 T cell receptor beta chains listed next were all sequenced from one sample in a study of cytomegalovirus exposure and HLA in healthy donors. With 60 Vbeta and 13 Jbeta primers, the PCR was carried out. Only in-frame clones appear in the TCRdb table, and some are missing; sequencing was by immunoSEQ multiplex PCR. Among 160,000 or so clones listed, over 70% were seen once. Input material: PBMCs. These receptors all stem from a man aged 30 to 45 in good health and CMV-seronegative.

This rearrangement joins TRBV7-9 to TRBJ2-3, with D tentatively TRBD1 (5 bases). CDR3 length: 18 amino acids. V was pared by 1 base and J by 6 bases, with 23 bases between. Germline V gene lookup returns CDR1 SEHNR and CDR2 FQNEAQ (reference sequence). In nucleotides, the CDR3 is TGTGCCAGCAGCTTAGTGTCCAGGGTGGCGGACCTCGGGGATACGCAGTATTTT. This encodes CASSLVSRVADLGDTQYF.

The rearrangement uses TRBV5-1 and TRBJ1-6, with 12 bases aligning to TRBD1. From germline, CDR1 is SGHRS and CDR2 YFSETQ. CDR3 length equals 15 residues. Trimming removed 4 bases from V and 8 bases from J; junction bases left unmatched: 4. CDR3 nucleotide sequence: TGCGCCAGCAGCGGGGGACAGGGGGCGCATTCACCCCTCCACTTT. Protein sequence: CASSGGQGAHSPLHF.

The gene calls are TRBV5-6 and TRBJ1-5, with 7 bases lining up with TRBD1. J lost 3 bases, V lost 4 bases, and 16 bases had no gene match. The CDR3 loop spans 18 amino acids. Germline V gene data show CDR1 as SGHDT and CDR2 as YYEEEE. The DNA of the CDR3 is TGTGCCAGCAGCCGTTCTCGGGACAGTTGGAGGTACAATCAGCCCCAGCATTTT. This sequence encodes CASSRSRDSWRYNQPQHF.

This chain uses TRBV9 with TRBJ1-3; D might be TRBD1 (6 bases). Trimming took 0 bases from V and 0 from J, leaving 16 bases between them. The CDR3 is made up of 18 amino acids. CDR1 is SGDLS, CDR2 YYNGEE, per germline. This chain's CDR3 is CASSVVGGTHLSGNTIYF. The CDR3 DNA follows: TGTGCCAGCAGCGTAGTAGGGGGTACTCACCTCTCTGGAAACACCATATATTTT. Filled out from reference TRBV9 and TRBJ1-3, the complete variable domain reads DSGVTQTPKHLITATGQRVTLRCSPRSGDLSVYWYQQSLDQGLQFLIQYYNGEERAKGNILERFSAQQFPDLHSELNLSSLELGDSALYFCASSVVGGTHLSGNTIYFGEGSWLTVV.

This clone was counted a few times. Other DNA sequences within the sample encode an identical CDR3. The rearrangement links TRBV7-9 to TRBJ1-1, with D unclear. Trimming removed 0 bases from V and 5 bases from J, with 4 bases in between. Germline V gene data show CDR1 as SEHNR and CDR2 as FQNEAQ (reference sequence). This CDR3 is 12 amino acids long. Here the CDR3 DNA reads TGTGCCAGCAGCTTAGCCCATACTGAAGCTTTCTTT. Translation gives CASSLAHTEAFF.

J is TRBJ2-2 and V is TRBV5-6; 9 bases are shared with TRBD2. The J segment lost 16 bases and the V segment lost 1 base, leaving 8 bases of the junction unmatched. This CDR3 contains 13 residues. Germline loops: CDR1 SGHDT, CDR2 YYEEEE. For the CDR3, the DNA is TGTGCCAGCAGCTTGTTGGAAGCGGGGGGCCCGTTTTTT. This codes for CASSLLEAGGPFF.

The chain uses TRBV5-1 and TRBJ2-1; D unresolved. Trimming took off 4 bases at V and 7 bases at J, with 24 bases between the two ends. The germline V gene has CDR1 SGHRS and CDR2 YFSETQ. The CDR3 runs 17 residues. In DNA form, the CDR3 reads TGCGCCAGCAGCCCCCGAGGAGAGACCCCAGCGTGGAATGAGCAGTTCTTC. Its protein is CASSPRGETPAWNEQFF.

J is TRBJ2-7 and V is TRBV14; tentative D call: TRBD1 (6 bases). Germline V gene lookup returns CDR1 SGHDN and CDR2 FVKESK. CDR3 length: 14 residues. V lost 6 bases and J lost 3, with 15 bases in between. The CDR3 DNA reads as TGTGCCAGCAGTCTAGGGCAGGGGTACTACGAGCAGTACTTC. Its protein product is CASSLGQGYYEQYF.

This clone showed up just once. The chain recombines TRBV30 with TRBJ1-2, with D uncertain. V gave up 5 bases and J gave up 8 bases, with 9 bases separating them. Germline V lookup: CDR1 GTSNPN, CDR2 SVGIG (reference sequence). The CDR3 sequence is 10 residues long. The CDR3 spells CAWASGGYTF. CDR3 coding DNA: TGTGCCTGGGCCTCGGGGGGCTACACCTTC.

V gene TRBV18 combines with J gene TRBJ1-2; the D is unclear. Germline values: CDR1 KGHSH, CDR2 LQKENI. CDR3 size: 12 residues. Trimming took 3 bases from V and 3 from J, leaving 5 bases between them. The DNA of the CDR3 is TGTGCCAGCTCACCGGGCGACTATGGCTACACCTTC. The encoded protein is CASSPGDYGYTF. The whole variable domain, remainder taken from reference TRBV18 and TRBJ1-2, is NAGVMQNPRHLVRRRGQEARLRCSPMKGHSHVYWYRQLPEEGLKFMVYLQKENIIDESGMPKERFSAEFPKEGPSILRIQQVVRGDSAAYFCASSPGDYGYTFGSGTRLTVV.